The 22 T cell receptor beta chains reported below all come from one sample, sequenced in a study of T cell repertoires in cytomegalovirus infection. Their antigens are not known. Via MiXCR, TCRdb re-called the reads, giving one row per CDR3 protein. The table lists 900,000 to 950,000 distinct CDR3 sequences, under 40% of them singletons. The sequenced sample was cultured CD8+ T cells from PBMCs, obtained from culture after CMV antigen stimulation. These TCRs come from a human donor in good health (CMV status not recorded). Some clones in this sample may be carry-over from other donors' samples.

This clonotype was counted a few times. V and J are TRBV4-1 and TRBJ1-5; D gene uncertain. This CDR3 region has 16 residues. V lost 1 base and J 4 bases, leaving 14 bases between the germline ends. Per the germline V gene, CDR1 is MGHRA and CDR2 is YSYEKL. CDR3 nucleotide sequence: TGCGCCAGCAGCCAAGTTGTAGGCAGTCAGAATCAGCCCCAGCATTTT. This gives the protein CASSQVVGSQNQPQHF.

This clonotype was observed many times. V and J are TRBV12-3 or TRBV12-4 and TRBJ2-5; TRBD1 is a possible D gene (6 bases). Between the trimmed V and J ends, which lost 5 bases and 2 bases, there was a span of 12 bases. There are 14 residues in the CDR3. CDR3: CASSTGQLQETQYF. The CDR3 nucleotides read TGTGCCAGCAGTACCGGACAGTTACAAGAGACCCAGTACTTC.

The sample holds a few counts of this clonotype. The chain joins TRBV7-8 to TRBJ2-1, with D possibly being TRBD2 (5 bases). The germline CDR1 and CDR2 sequences are SGHVS and FQNEAQ. The CDR3 contains 12 residues. Trimming shortened V by 5 bases and J by 9 bases, and 11 bases separated the two germline ends. CDR3 amino acids: CASSGDGIEQFF. The CDR3 DNA reads as TGTGCCAGCAGCGGCGACGGGATTGAGCAGTTCTTC.

This clonotype has just a few counts. DNA for the CDR3: TGTGCCAGCAGCCCTCCACAGGGGGTGAACACTGAAGCTTTCTTT. This gives the protein CASSPPQGVNTEAFF. The rearrangement joins TRBV7-2 to TRBJ1-1; 8 positions match TRBD1. Looked up from germline, CDR1 is SGHTA and CDR2 is FQGNSA. V lost 5 bases to trimming and J lost 0 bases; unmatched junction nucleotides: 5. The CDR3 totals 15 residues.

This clonotype was found a few times. The chain is built from TRBV4-1 and TRBJ1-1, with TRBD1 matching over 9 bases. Trimming cost V 4 bases and J 6 bases; bases outside gene matches: 6. CDR1 MGHRA and CDR2 YSYEKL come from the germline V gene. This CDR3 comprises 14 residues. This CDR3 reads CASSLPGQGSEAFF. The CDR3 nucleotides are TGCGCCAGCAGCCTTCCGGGACAGGGCTCTGAAGCTTTCTTT.

The sample holds a few counts of this clonotype. V and J are TRBV27 and TRBJ2-6; maybe TRBD2 (5 bases). CDR3 size: 17 residues. Germline V gives CDR1 MNHEY, CDR2 SMNVEV (reference sequence). V was pared by 0 bases and J by 2 bases, with 11 bases between. As DNA, the CDR3 is TGTGCCAGCAGTTTATCGGCCCGAGCGGCTGGGGCCAACGTCCTGACTTTC. It is translated as CASSLSARAAGANVLTF.

About this clonotype itself: The final CDR3 position lacks the conserved phenylalanine or tryptophan, pointing to a likely read error. The gene calls are TRBV28 and TRBJ1-2, with unresolved D. The CDR3 is 16 residues long. Between the trimmed V and J ends, which lost 5 bases and 6 bases, there was a span of 22 bases. CDR1 and CDR2 from the germline V gene are MDHEN and SYDVKM. This chain's CDR3 is CASSAVGQSAEHGYTL. In DNA, the CDR3 is TGTGCCAGCAGTGCCGTCGGGCAGTCCGCTGAGCATGGCTACACCCTC.

A few counts support this clonotype. The chain joins TRBV7-2 to TRBJ1-1; D may be TRBD1 (5 bases). Trimming pared 5 bases from V and 3 bases from J, leaving 10 bases between. The CDR3 consists of 13 residues. Germline CDR1 reads SGHTA; CDR2 reads FQGNSA. CDR3 protein: CASSQTAYTEAFF. The CDR3 DNA reads TGTGCCAGCAGCCAGACAGCTTACACTGAAGCTTTCTTT. Combining the CDR3 with reference TRBV7-2 and TRBJ1-1 gives the whole variable domain GAGVSQSPSNKVTEKGKDVELRCDPISGHTALYWYRQSLGQGLEFLIYFQGNSAPDKSGLPSDRFSAERTGGSVSTLTIQRTQQEDSAVYLCASSQTAYTEAFFGQGTRLTVV.

In its sample, this clonotype was seen a few times. The chain is built from TRBV7-4 and TRBJ2-3; possibly TRBD1 or TRBD2 for D (5 bases each). The length of the CDR3 is 16 residues. Trimming took off 2 bases at V and 1 base at J, with 13 bases between the two ends. Germline V lookup: CDR1 SGHVT, CDR2 SQSDAQ. CDR3: CASSLLGAGGTDTQYF. The CDR3 DNA sequence: TGTGCCAGCAGCTTACTAGGGGCCGGGGGCACAGATACGCAGTATTTT.

This clonotype was seen ten or more times. V and J are TRBV7-8 and TRBJ2-2, with TRBD1 matching over 10 bases. J gave up 5 bases and V 0 bases, and 3 bases lay outside the gene matches. The CDR3 is 16 amino acids. The germline CDR1 and CDR2 sequences are SGHVS and FQNEAQ. CDR3 bases: TGTGCCAGCAGCTTAGCCGGGACAGGGGTAACCGGGGAGCTGTTTTTT. Its protein product is CASSLAGTGVTGELFF.

The rearrangement joins TRBV10-3 to TRBJ2-1, with 10 bases fitting TRBD2. The germline V gene encodes CDR1 ENHRY and CDR2 SYGVKD. CDR3 size: 16 residues. J lost 9 bases, V lost 8 bases, and 16 bases had no gene match. This chain's CDR3 is CAIGLGSGGIATEQFF. In nucleotides, the CDR3 is TGTGCCATCGGTTTGGGTAGCGGGGGGATCGCTACTGAGCAGTTCTTC.

A note on this clonotype: This may be a read error, as it is one base from a much larger clone. The rearrangement links TRBV6-2 or TRBV6-3 to TRBJ1-1; D gene ambiguous. The germline CDR1 and CDR2 sequences are MNHEY and SVGEGT. V lost 7 bases and J 0 bases, leaving 9 bases between the germline ends. CDR3 length: 13 residues. Written as DNA, the CDR3 is TGTGCCAGCACCGGACGGATGAACACTGAAGCTTTCTTT. Its translation is CASTGRMNTEAFF.

This clonotype has more than one count but fewer than ten. The V gene is TRBV20-1, the J gene TRBJ2-1; TRBD2 aligns across 8 bases. V shed 5 bases, J shed 0 bases, and the junction held 18 bases outside the gene matches. Germline CDR1 reads DFQATT; CDR2 reads SNEGSKA (reference sequence). This CDR3 spans 19 amino acids. The CDR3 DNA follows: TGCAGTGCTCACCCGCTGGATAGCGGGGATGCGAGCTCCTACAATGAGCAGTTCTTC. Its protein is CSAHPLDSGDASSYNEQFF.

This clonotype showed up just a few times. The chain combines TRBV7-2 with TRBJ2-5, with 8 bases fitting TRBD2. Germline trimming cut 7 bases from V and 4 bases from J; bases unmatched to any gene: 11. The germline gives CDR1 SGHTA, CDR2 FQGNSA. The length of the CDR3 is 15 residues. CDR3 protein: CASTASGGRGETQYF. The CDR3 DNA is TGTGCCAGCACGGCCTCGGGGGGGCGGGGAGAGACCCAGTACTTC.

This clonotype occurred many times. The CDR3 sequence: CASSLGQLGRDTGELFF. CDR3 sequence (DNA): TGTGCCAGCAGCTTAGGCCAGCTGGGGAGAGACACCGGGGAGCTGTTTTTT. The chain uses TRBV13 and TRBJ2-2; tentatively, D is TRBD2 (5 bases). This CDR3 comprises 17 residues. Trimming cost V 0 bases and J 3 bases, with 14 bases left between them. Germline V gene data show CDR1 as PRHDT and CDR2 as FYEKMQ (reference sequence).

This clonotype came up a few times. The genes are TRBV7-6 and TRBJ1-1; D is unclear. The CDR3 is 17 amino acids. Trimming took off 3 bases at V and 0 bases at J, with 17 bases between the two ends. Germline values: CDR1 SGHVS, CDR2 FNYEAQ. The CDR3 DNA reads TGTGCCAGCAGCTTCGACTCAGGCCTTCGGATGAACACTGAAGCTTTCTTT. Protein product: CASSFDSGLRMNTEAFF.

This clonotype was seen more than once but under ten times. This chain connects TRBV7-9 to TRBJ2-1, with TRBD1 as a possible D gene (6 bases). The CDR3 contains 15 residues. Germline values: CDR1 SEHNR, CDR2 FQNEAQ (reference sequence). The V end lost 2 bases, the J end lost 4 bases, and 12 bases lay between the germline ends. CDR3 residues: CASSLNPRGYNEQFF. CDR3 sequence (DNA): TGTGCCAGCAGCTTAAATCCGAGGGGGTACAATGAGCAGTTCTTC. Using reference TRBV7-9 and TRBJ2-1 for the parts outside the CDR3, the full variable domain is DTGVSQNPRHKITKRGQNVTFRCDPISEHNRLYWYRQTLGQGPEFLTYFQNEAQLEKSRLLSDRFSAERPKGSFSTLEIQRTEQGDSAMYLCASSLNPRGYNEQFFGPGTRLTVL.

The chain is built from TRBV4-1 and TRBJ1-2, with D hard to call. This CDR3 is built from 16 residues. Germline CDR1 MGHRA, CDR2 YSYEKL. The V end lost 1 base, the J end lost 4 bases, and 16 bases lay between the germline ends. CDR3 residues: CASSQVEGNGGYGYTF. The CDR3 coding sequence is TGCGCCAGCAGCCAAGTTGAGGGTAACGGTGGCTATGGCTACACCTTC.

V gene TRBV6-5 combines with J gene TRBJ2-5, with a possible D match to TRBD2 (6 bases). Trimming pared 2 bases from V and 3 bases from J, leaving 13 bases between. Per the germline V gene, CDR1 is MNHEY and CDR2 is SVGAGI. CDR3 size: 15 residues. CDR3: CASSYPYTGEETQYF. The CDR3 DNA reads TGTGCCAGCAGTTACCCCTATACGGGGGAAGAGACCCAGTACTTC.

V and J are TRBV12-3 or TRBV12-4 and TRBJ2-1; D remains unclear. The V gene lost 3 bases and the J gene lost 7 bases, with 10 bases spanning the gap. The CDR3 runs 13 residues. The CDR3 sequence: CASSFSVGNEQFF. For the CDR3, the DNA is TGTGCCAGCAGTTTTTCTGTTGGTAATGAGCAGTTCTTC.

This clonotype has ten or more counts. This chain joins TRBV7-9 and TRBJ2-2, with 8 bases matching TRBD1. The junction had 5 bases not matched to a gene; V was cut back by 5 bases and J by 3 bases. The V gene's germline CDR1 is SEHNR and CDR2 FQNEAQ (reference sequence). The CDR3 runs to 15 residues. This CDR3 reads CASSPRQGYTGELFF. For the CDR3, the DNA is TGTGCCAGCAGCCCCCGACAGGGGTACACCGGGGAGCTGTTTTTT.

This clonotype was seen a handful of times. This chain links TRBV19 with TRBJ1-1; TRBD1 matches 7 bases. V was clipped by 6 bases and J by 5 bases; unmatched bases: 12. Germline CDR1 LNHDA, CDR2 SQIVND (reference sequence). The CDR3 totals 15 residues. The CDR3 reads CASRNPYRGRTEAFF. Written as DNA, the CDR3 is TGTGCCAGTAGAAACCCTTACAGGGGCCGGACTGAAGCTTTCTTT. Using reference TRBV19 and TRBJ1-1 for the parts outside the CDR3, the full variable domain is DGGITQSPKYLFRKEGQNVTLSCEQNLNHDAMYWYRQDPGQGLRLIYYSQIVNDFQKGDIAEGYSVSREKKESFPLTVTSAQKNPTAFYLCASRNPYRGRTEAFFGQGTRLTVV.